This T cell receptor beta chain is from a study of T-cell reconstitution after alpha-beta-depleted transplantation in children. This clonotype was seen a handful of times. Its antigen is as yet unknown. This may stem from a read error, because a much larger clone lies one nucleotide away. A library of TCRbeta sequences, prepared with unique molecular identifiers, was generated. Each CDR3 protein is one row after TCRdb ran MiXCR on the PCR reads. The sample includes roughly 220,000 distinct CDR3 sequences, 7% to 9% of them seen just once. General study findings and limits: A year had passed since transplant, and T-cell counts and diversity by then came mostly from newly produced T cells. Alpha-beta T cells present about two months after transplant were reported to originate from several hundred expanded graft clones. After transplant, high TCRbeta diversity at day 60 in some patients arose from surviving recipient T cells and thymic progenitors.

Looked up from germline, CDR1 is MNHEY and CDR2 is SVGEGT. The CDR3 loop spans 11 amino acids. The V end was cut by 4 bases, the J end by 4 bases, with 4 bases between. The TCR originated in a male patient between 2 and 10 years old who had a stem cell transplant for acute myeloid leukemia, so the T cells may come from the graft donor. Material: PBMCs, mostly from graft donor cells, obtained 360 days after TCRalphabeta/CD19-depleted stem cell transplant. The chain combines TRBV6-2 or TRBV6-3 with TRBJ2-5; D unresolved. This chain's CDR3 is CASSFPETQYF. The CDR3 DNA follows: TGTGCCAGCAGTTTCCCAGAGACCCAGTACTTC.